This passage covers 2 T cell receptor beta chains from one sample sequenced in a study of identical twins. TCRdb passed the 5' RACE reads through MiXCR, listing each CDR3 protein once. The repertoire holds some 630,000 distinct CDR3 sequences, with just over 7% as singletons. The sample was also linked to a second study, of yellow fever vaccine responses in identical twins.

Material for sequencing was PBMCs. The source of these receptors is a woman between 18 and 30 years old in good health.

This clonotype was seen ten or more times. The J gene is TRBJ2-7, the V gene TRBV10-3, with D perhaps TRBD1 or TRBD2 (5 bases each). The CDR3 loop spans 13 amino acids. Trimming removed 4 bases at V and 2 bases at J, with 9 bases between. CDR1 ENHRY and CDR2 SYGVKD come from the germline V gene. The DNA of the CDR3 is TGTGCCATCAGTGGGGACCGTGCCTACGAGCAGTACGTC. It specifies CAISGDRAYEQYV.

This clonotype was picked up a small number of times. V usage is TRBV27 and J usage is TRBJ2-1; possibly TRBD1 for D (6 bases). Germline lookup yields CDR1 MNHEY and CDR2 SMNVEV (reference sequence). The V end was cut by 5 bases, the J end by 7 bases, with 15 bases between. The CDR3 has 14 amino acids. DNA for the CDR3: TGTGCCAGCAGTACCGGGACCCAGGGGAATGAGCAGTTCTTC. Translating it yields CASSTGTQGNEQFF.